This TCR beta chain emerged from a study of Graves' ophthalmopathy and Graves' hyperthyroidism. Findings and limits, study-wide: Using 13 signatures, a model distinguished ophthalmopathy from stable hyperthyroidism, reaching around 85% sensitivity and roughly 80% specificity. Blood repertoires reportedly contained most expanded thyroid clonotypes above 0.001 frequency.

Amplification of the TCR beta CDR3 regions used RNA transcripts (as template). Scientists carried out first-round RT-PCR using HTBI primers and then a second-round multiplex PCR. TCRdb itself ran the multiplex PCR reads through MiXCR, one entry per CDR3 protein. The table shows roughly 500,000 distinct CDR3 sequences, with under 15% occurring only once. V was trimmed by 2 bases and J by 3 bases, leaving 8 bases between them. This CDR3 has 13 residues. This clonotype was seen ten or more times. Its antigen is not identified. Sequencing was done on a sample of blood. V gene TRBV12-3 or TRBV12-4 combines with J gene TRBJ2-7; D possibly corresponds to TRBD1 (5 bases). The receptor comes from a woman aged 25 to 39 with Graves' ophthalmopathy. The CDR3 nucleotides are TGTGCCAGCAGTTTACAGGGCGACTACGAGCAGTACTTC. Its translation is CASSLQGDYEQYF.